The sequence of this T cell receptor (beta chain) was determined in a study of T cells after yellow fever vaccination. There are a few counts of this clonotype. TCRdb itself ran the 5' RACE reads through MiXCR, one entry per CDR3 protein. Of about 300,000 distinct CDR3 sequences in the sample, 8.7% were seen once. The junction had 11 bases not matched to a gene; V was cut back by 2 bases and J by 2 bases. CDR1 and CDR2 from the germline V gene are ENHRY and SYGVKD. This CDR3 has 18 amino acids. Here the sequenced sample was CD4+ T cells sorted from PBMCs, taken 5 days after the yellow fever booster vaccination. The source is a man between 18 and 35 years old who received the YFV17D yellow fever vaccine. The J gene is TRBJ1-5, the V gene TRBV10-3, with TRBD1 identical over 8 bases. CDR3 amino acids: CAISERTDRGAGNQPQHF. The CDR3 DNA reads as TGTGCCATCAGTGAGAGGACCGACAGGGGCGCCGGCAATCAGCCCCAGCATTTT.